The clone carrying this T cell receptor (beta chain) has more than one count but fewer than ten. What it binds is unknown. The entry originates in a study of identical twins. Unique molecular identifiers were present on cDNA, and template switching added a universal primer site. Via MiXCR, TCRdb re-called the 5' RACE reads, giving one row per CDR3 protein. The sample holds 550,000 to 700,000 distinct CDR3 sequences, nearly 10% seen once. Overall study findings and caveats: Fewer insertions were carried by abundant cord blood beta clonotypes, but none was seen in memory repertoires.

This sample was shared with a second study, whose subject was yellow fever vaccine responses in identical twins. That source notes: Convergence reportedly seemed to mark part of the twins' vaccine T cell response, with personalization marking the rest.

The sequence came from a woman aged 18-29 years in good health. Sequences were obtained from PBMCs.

Here the CDR3 DNA reads TGTGCCAGCAGCCCCCGGGATAGAATAAGGGGGCTAGAGACCCAGTACTTC. Translated: CASSPRDRIRGLETQYF. The chain links TRBV3-1 to TRBJ2-5; TRBD1 matches at 7 bases. Germline CDR1 LGHDT, CDR2 YNNKEL (reference sequence). The length of the CDR3 is 17 residues. The ends lost 4 bases at V and 4 bases at J; junction bases unmatched: 15.